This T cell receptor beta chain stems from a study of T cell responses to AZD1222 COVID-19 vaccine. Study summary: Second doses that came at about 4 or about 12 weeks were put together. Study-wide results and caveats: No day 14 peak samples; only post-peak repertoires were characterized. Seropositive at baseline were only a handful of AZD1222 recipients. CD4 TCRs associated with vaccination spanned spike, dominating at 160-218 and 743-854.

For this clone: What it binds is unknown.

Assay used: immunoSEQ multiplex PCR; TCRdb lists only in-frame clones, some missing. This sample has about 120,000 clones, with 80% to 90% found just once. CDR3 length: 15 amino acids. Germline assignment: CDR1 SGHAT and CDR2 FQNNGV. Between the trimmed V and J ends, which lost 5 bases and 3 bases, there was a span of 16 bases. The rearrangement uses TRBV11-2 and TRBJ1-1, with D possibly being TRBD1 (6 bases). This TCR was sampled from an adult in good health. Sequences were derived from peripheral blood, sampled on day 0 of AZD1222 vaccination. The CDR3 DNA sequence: TGTGCCAGCAGCCCCCTTGGGGGGCATCACACTGAAGCTTTCTTT. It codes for CASSPLGGHHTEAFF.